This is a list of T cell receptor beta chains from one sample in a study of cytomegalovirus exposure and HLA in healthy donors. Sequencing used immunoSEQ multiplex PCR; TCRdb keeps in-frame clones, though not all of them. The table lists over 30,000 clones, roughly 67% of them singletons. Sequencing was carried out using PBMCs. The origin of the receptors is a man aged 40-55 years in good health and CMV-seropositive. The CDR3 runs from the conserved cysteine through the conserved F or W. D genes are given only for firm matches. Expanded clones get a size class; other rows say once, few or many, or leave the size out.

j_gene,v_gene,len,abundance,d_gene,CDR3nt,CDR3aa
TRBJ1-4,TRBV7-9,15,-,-,TGTGCCAGCAGTTTCTCGGGGGGGGTGTATGAAAAACTGTTTTTT,CASSFSGGVYEKLFF
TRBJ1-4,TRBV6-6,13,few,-,TGTGCCAGCCGGATGGGAGACGGGGAAAAACTGTTTTTT,CASRMGDGEKLFF
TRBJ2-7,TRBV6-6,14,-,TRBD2,TGTGCCAGCAGTTACGAGCGGGGGGCCTACGAGCAGTACTTC,CASSYERGAYEQYF
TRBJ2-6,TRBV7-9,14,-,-,TGTGCCAGCAGCCTAATGGCTGGGGCCAACGTCCTGACTTTC,CASSLMAGANVLTF
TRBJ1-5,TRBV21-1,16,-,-,TGTGCCAGCAGCAAAGATGGGACAGAGATTGGCCAGCCCCAGCATTTT,CASSKDGTEIGQPQHF
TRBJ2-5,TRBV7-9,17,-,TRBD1,TGTGCCAGCAGCTCTCCGACCGGGACAGGGAAAAGAGAGACCCAGTACTTC,CASSSPTGTGKRETQYF
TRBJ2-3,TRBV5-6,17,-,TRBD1,TGTGCCAGCAGCATCGTCAGACAGGGGGATGGGACAGATACGCAGTATTTT,CASSIVRQGDGTDTQYF
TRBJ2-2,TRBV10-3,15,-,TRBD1,TGTGCCATCAGTGGTGGGGACAGGTCGGGCGGGGAGCTGTTTTTT,CAISGGDRSGGELFF
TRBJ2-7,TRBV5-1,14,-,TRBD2,TGCGCCAGCAGCTTGGGGTGGGGGGGCTACGAGCAGTACTTC,CASSLGWGGYEQYF
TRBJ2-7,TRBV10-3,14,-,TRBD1,TGTGCCATCAGCCGGACAGGCGAGTCCTACGAGCAGTACTTC,CAISRTGESYEQYF
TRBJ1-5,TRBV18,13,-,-,TGTGCCAGCTCAAGGGAGGGTGTCCAGCCCCAGCATTTT,CASSREGVQPQHF
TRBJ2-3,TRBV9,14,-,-,TGTGCCAGCAGCGCGGCGGGTACAAAAGATACGCAGTATTTT,CASSAAGTKDTQYF
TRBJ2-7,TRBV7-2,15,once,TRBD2,TGTGCCAGCAGCCTACAGCGGGGGGCTCCCTACGAGCAGTACTTC,CASSLQRGAPYEQYF
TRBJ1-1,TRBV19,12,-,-,TGTGCCAGTAAACCCGGGCAGGGTCGAGCTTTCTTT,CASKPGQGRAFF
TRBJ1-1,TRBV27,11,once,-,TGTGCCAGCAGCTCCCAAAACTTGGCTTTCTTT,CASSSQNLAFF
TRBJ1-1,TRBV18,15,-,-,TGTGCCAGCTCATTCACCGGGAGGATGAACACTGAAGCTTTCTTT,CASSFTGRMNTEAFF
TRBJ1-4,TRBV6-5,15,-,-,TGTGCCAGCAGTTACTCCGACAGCCTTGGTGAAAAACTGTTTTTT,CASSYSDSLGEKLFF
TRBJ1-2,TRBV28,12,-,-,TGTGCCAGCAGTCGTCCGAGGGAAGGCTACACCTTC,CASSRPREGYTF
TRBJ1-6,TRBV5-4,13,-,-,TGTGCCAGCAGCTTGGACAGGGTTTCACCCCTCCACTTT,CASSLDRVSPLHF
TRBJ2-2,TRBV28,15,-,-,TGTGCCAGCACCCAAAAGGCAGGGGTTGGAGGGGAGCTGTTTTTT,CASTQKAGVGGELFF
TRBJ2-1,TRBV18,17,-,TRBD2,TGTGCCAGCTCACCGTCTTTCAGCGGGGGTTCCTACAATGAGCAGTTCTTC,CASSPSFSGGSYNEQFF
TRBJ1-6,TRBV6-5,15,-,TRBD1,TGTGCCAGCAGTTACTCGAGGACAGGGGTCTCACCCCTCCACTTT,CASSYSRTGVSPLHF
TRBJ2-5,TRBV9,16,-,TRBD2,TGTGCCAGCAGCGTATCTAGCGGGGGGGCCAGAGAGACCCAGTACTTC,CASSVSSGGARETQYF
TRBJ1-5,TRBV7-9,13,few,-,TGTGCCAGCAGCTTTGGGCTGTATCAGCCCCAGCATTTT,CASSFGLYQPQHF
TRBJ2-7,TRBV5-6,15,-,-,TGTGCCAGCAGCTTCGAGGGCCCTAGCTCCTACGAGCAGTACTTC,CASSFEGPSSYEQYF
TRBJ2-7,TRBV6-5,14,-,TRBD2,TGTGCCGCTGCTTTGCTAGCGGGGGATAGCGAGCAGTACTTC,CAAALLAGDSEQYF
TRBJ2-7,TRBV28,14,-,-,TGTGCCAGCAGTGATACAGGGAGCTCCTACGAGCAGTACTTC,CASSDTGSSYEQYF
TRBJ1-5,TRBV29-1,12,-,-,TGCAGCGCCATGACCGGGAATCAGCCCCAGCATTTT,CSAMTGNQPQHF
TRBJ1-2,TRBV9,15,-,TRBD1,TGTGCCAGCAGCGCCGATCACAGGGGTTCCTATGGCTACACCTTC,CASSADHRGSYGYTF
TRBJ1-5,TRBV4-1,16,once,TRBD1,TGCGCCAGCAGCCAAGAGGGCAGGGGGCGTAATCAGCCCCAGCATTTT,CASSQEGRGRNQPQHF
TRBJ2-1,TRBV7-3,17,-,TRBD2,TGTGCCAGCAGCTTGACCAGCGGGGGGAGCTCCTACAATGAGCAGTTCTTC,CASSLTSGGSSYNEQFF
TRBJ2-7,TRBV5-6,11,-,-,TGTGCCAGCAGCTTAAGGGGCGAGCAGTACTTC,CASSLRGEQYF
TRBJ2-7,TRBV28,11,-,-,TGTGCCAGCAGTTTATCCGGCGAGCAGTACTTC,CASSLSGEQYF
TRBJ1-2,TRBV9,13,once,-,TGTGCCAGCTGCCCCCCAGGGTACCATGGCTACACCTTC,CASCPPGYHGYTF
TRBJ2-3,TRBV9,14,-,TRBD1,TGTGCCAGCAGTGCACAGGGGAGCACAGATACGCAGTATTTT,CASSAQGSTDTQYF
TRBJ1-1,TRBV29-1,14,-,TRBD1,TGCAGCGTCCAACCACAGGGGGCGGACACTGAAGCTTTCTTT,CSVQPQGADTEAFF
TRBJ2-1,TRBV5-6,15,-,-,TGTGCCAGCAGCTCAAAGCAGGGGATCTACAATGAGCAGTTCTTC,CASSSKQGIYNEQFF
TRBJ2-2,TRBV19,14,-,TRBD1,TGTGCCAGCCTGGGACAGGGTAATACCGGGGAGCTGTTTTTT,CASLGQGNTGELFF
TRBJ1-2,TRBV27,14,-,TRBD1,TGTGCCAGCAGTTTATCCGGGACAGGGGATGGCTACACCTTC,CASSLSGTGDGYTF
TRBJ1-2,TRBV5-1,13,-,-,TGCGCCAGCAGCTTGGGCGGAGCCTATGGCTACACCTTC,CASSLGGAYGYTF
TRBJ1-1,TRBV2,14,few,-,TGTGCCAGCAGTGGGAGGGTTATCGGCACTGAAGCTTTCTTT,CASSGRVIGTEAFF
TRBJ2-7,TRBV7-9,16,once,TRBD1,TGTGCCAGCAGCATTTCCGGGACAGGGTTTTCCTACGAGCAGTACTTC,CASSISGTGFSYEQYF
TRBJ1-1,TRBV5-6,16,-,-,TGTGCCAGCAGCTCGAAGGTCCGGGAAAGGAACACTGAAGCTTTCTTT,CASSSKVRERNTEAFF
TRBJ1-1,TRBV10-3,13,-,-,TGTGCCATCATCGGCCGGGACAAATATCACGCTTTCTTT,CAIIGRDKYHAFF
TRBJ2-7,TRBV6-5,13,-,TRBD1,TGTGCCAGCAGTCAATGGACAGGGTCCGAGCAGTACTTC,CASSQWTGSEQYF
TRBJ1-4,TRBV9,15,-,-,TGTGCCAGCAGCGCAGGCCGGACAACTAATGAAAAACTGTTTTTT,CASSAGRTTNEKLFF
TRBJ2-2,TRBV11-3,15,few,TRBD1,TGTGCCAGCAGCACTCGACAGGGAAACACCGGGGAGCTGTTTTTT,CASSTRQGNTGELFF
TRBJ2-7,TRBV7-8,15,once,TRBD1,TGTGCCAGCAGCGTCCAGGGGGCGATTCCTGTCGAGCGGTACTTC,CASSVQGAIPVERYF
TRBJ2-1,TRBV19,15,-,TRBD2,TGTGCCAGTAGTAGGGGACTAGCGGGGGAGGGTGAGCAGTTCTTC,CASSRGLAGEGEQFF
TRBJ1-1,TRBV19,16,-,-,TGTGCCAGTAGTATAAGCCGGGACACCAGGAACACTGAAGCTTTCTTT,CASSISRDTRNTEAFF
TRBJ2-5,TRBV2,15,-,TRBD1,TGTGCCAGCAGGCGGGACAGGGGTTACCAAGAGACCCAGTACTTC,CASRRDRGYQETQYF
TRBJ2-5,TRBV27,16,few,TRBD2,TGTGCCAGCAGTTTATTTGCCAGCGGGGGTACCGAGACCCAGTACTTC,CASSLFASGGTETQYF
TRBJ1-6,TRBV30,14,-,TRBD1,TGTGCCTGGAACCGGGACAGGGGAAGATCACCCCTCCACTTT,CAWNRDRGRSPLHF
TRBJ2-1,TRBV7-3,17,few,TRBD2,TGTGCCAGCAGCTTAGGCGGGGGGGCCCGCTCCTACAATGAGCAGTTCTTC,CASSLGGGARSYNEQFF
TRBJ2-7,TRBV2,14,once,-,TGTGCCAGCAGTGAGCGGGGACCCCGGGGGGAGCAGTACTTC,CASSERGPRGEQYF
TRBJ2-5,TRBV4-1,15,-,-,TGCGCCAGCAGCCTACATCGGACAGAGCAAGAGACCCAGTACTTC,CASSLHRTEQETQYF
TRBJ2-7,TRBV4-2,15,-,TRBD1,TGTGCCAGCAGCCAGGGGGGGACAGGGACCTACGAGCAGTACTTC,CASSQGGTGTYEQYF
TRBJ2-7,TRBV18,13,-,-,TGTGCCAGCTCACCAAACCAGTACGACGAGCAGTACTTC,CASSPNQYDEQYF
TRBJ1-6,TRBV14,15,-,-,TGTGCCAGCAGCCACACCAGACAGGATAATTCACCCCTCCACTTT,CASSHTRQDNSPLHF
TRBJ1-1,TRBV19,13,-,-,TGTGCCAGTAGCACCAGGGCGAACACTGAAGCTTTCTTT,CASSTRANTEAFF